This T cell receptor (beta chain) was retrieved from a study of blood T cell repertoires in COVID-19. Overall study context: The cDNA or gDNA used as material had been derived from T cells, B-cell-depleted T cells, or PBMCs.

Germline CDR1 is KGHSH and CDR2 is LQKENI. This CDR3 region has 15 residues. Losses at the gene ends were 0 bases for V and 8 bases for J; bases not matched to a gene: 3. In the original analysis: Estimation of nucleated cell counts was performed using reference gene primer amplification. Profiling relied on immunoSEQ multiplex PCR, and the TCRdb table lists in-frame clones only, not all of them. V, J and clone size reflect that table, while D and trimming were determined from the DNA. The sample gives around 240,000 clones, roughly nine tenths of which show up once; 1.2% is in the top ten. Participants spanned ages about 18 to 90 years and resided in about two dozen US areas. Researchers sorted participants into cohorts using their self-reported clinical history.

The chain recombines TRBV18 with TRBJ2-1; 11 bases fit TRBD1. Input material: PBMCs or T cells enriched from blood (not recorded which). The receptor's source is a human donor in a cohort exposed to, infected with or recovered from COVID-19 (not recorded which). The donor label of this sample is uncertain. CDR3 in DNA: TGTGCCAGCTCACCACCCCGGGACAGGGGGTATGAGCAGTTCTTC. Protein sequence: CASSPPRDRGYEQFF.